The rows below give T cell receptor beta chains drawn from one sample of a study of blood T cell repertoires in COVID-19. Here immunoSEQ multiplex PCR was the method, and the copy in TCRdb shows in-frame clones only, minus some. The sample holds about 140,000 clones, 79% seen once. The sequenced material came from peripheral blood. These TCRs come from a man aged 45 to 65 with active or convalescent COVID-19. The CDR3 runs from the conserved cysteine through the conserved F or W. A D gene is named only where the DNA matches it firmly. Only some rows state a clone size, as once, few, many or a class for expanded clones.

J gene | V gene | CDR3 length | D gene | clone size | CDR3 DNA | CDR3 protein
TRBJ2-3 | TRBV7-2 | 15 | NA | NA | TGTGCCAGCAGCGCAACAAGGGGGACCACAGATACGCAGTATTTT | CASSATRGTTDTQYF
TRBJ1-5 | TRBV14 | 15 | NA | NA | TGTGCCAGCAGCCAAGCGGGGTATAGCAATCAGCCCCAGCATTTT | CASSQAGYSNQPQHF
TRBJ2-1 | TRBV24-1 | 14 | NA | once | TGTGCCACCAGTTTTGGAGGGGGCCGCAATGAGCAGTTCTTC | CATSFGGGRNEQFF
TRBJ1-1 | TRBV5-1 | 15 | NA | NA | TGCGCCAGCACCCTCGGCGGCATTGGGAACACTGAAGCTTTCTTT | CASTLGGIGNTEAFF
TRBJ1-3 | TRBV19 | 14 | TRBD1 | NA | TGTGCCAGTATTACACCGGGACAGGGAAACACCATATATTTT | CASITPGQGNTIYF
TRBJ1-6 | TRBV10-3 | 14 | TRBD1 | NA | TGTGCCATCAGTGATGGACAGGGATATTCACCCCTCCACTTT | CAISDGQGYSPLHF
TRBJ1-1 | TRBV19 | 15 | TRBD1 | NA | TGTGCCAGTAGTATGCCACAGGGGTTGAAGACTGAAGCTTTCTTT | CASSMPQGLKTEAFF
TRBJ1-2 | TRBV24-1 | 15 | TRBD1 | few | TGTGCCACCAGTGGCTGGGGACAGGGGGTCTATGGCTACACCTTC | CATSGWGQGVYGYTF
TRBJ2-7 | TRBV5-1 | 15 | NA | NA | TGCGCCAGCAGCTTTAGGGGGGGGCCGGGCTACGAGCAGTACTTC | CASSFRGGPGYEQYF
TRBJ2-4 | TRBV19 | 12 | TRBD1 | NA | TGTGCCAGTAGTCCAGGGGGCAACATTCAGTACTTC | CASSPGGNIQYF
TRBJ2-7 | TRBV27 | 14 | NA | NA | TGTGCCAGCAGTTTAAAAACCAGAATCTACGAGCAGTACTTC | CASSLKTRIYEQYF
TRBJ2-7 | TRBV24-1 | 15 | NA | NA | TGTGCCACCAGTGATTTGCAGGCAGGTCCGGATGAGCAGTACTTC | CATSDLQAGPDEQYF
TRBJ1-6 | TRBV2 | 14 | NA | few | TGTGCCAGCAGTGAACGGGGGTTTAGTCCACCCCTCCACTTT | CASSERGFSPPLHF
TRBJ1-1 | TRBV18 | 17 | TRBD1 | NA | TGTGCCAGCTCACCACGGGGACCGGGACAGGGTGGTACTGAAGCTTTCTTT | CASSPRGPGQGGTEAFF
TRBJ1-3 | TRBV6-2/TRBV6-3 | 18 | NA | few | TGTGCCAGCAGCCCTCGGACAGTCTTTATCAGCTCTGGAAACACCATATATTTT | CASSPRTVFISSGNTIYF
TRBJ2-5 | TRBV7-3 | 13 | NA | NA | TGTGCCAGCAGCCGACAGGTACAAGAGACCCAGTACTTC | CASSRQVQETQYF
TRBJ2-2 | TRBV28 | 15 | NA | few | TGTGCCAGCAGTTTCCGCGCGGGACGGGTCGGGGAGCTGTTTTTT | CASSFRAGRVGELFF
TRBJ1-6 | TRBV30 | 17 | NA | few | TGTGCCTGGAGTGACTTGGAGGGCAGCTCCTATAATTCACCCCTCCACTTT | CAWSDLEGSSYNSPLHF
TRBJ1-1 | TRBV27 | 17 | NA | NA | TGTGCCAGCAGTTTAAAGAGTTTTGGGAGGGGTAACACTGAAGCTTTCTTT | CASSLKSFGRGNTEAFF
TRBJ1-1 | TRBV9 | 15 | NA | NA | TGTGCCAGCAGCGGATTAACAGGGTTGAACACTGAAGCTTTCTTT | CASSGLTGLNTEAFF